These 12 T cell receptor beta chains originate from one sample sequenced in a study of cytomegalovirus exposure and HLA in healthy donors. Primers included in the PCR were 60 Vbeta and 13 Jbeta primers. TCRdb's table, derived via immunoSEQ multiplex PCR, lists solely in-frame clones and lacks some. The profile shows under 200,000 clones, roughly 80% of them singletons. Source material: PBMCs. These receptors all stem from a man aged 25 to 40 in good health and CMV-seropositive.

The gene calls are TRBV6-1 and TRBJ1-2; D remains unclear. The CDR3 spans 14 residues. V was shortened by 1 base and J by 7 bases, with 13 bases between the two germline ends. Looked up from germline, CDR1 is MNHNS and CDR2 is SASEGT. CDR3 loop: CASSEVVRGLGYTF. CDR3 DNA sequence: TGTGCCAGCAGTGAAGTGGTCAGAGGGCTTGGCTACACCTTC.

This clone was found a few times. Other DNA sequences from this sample encode an identical CDR3 as well. The V call is TRBV9, the J call TRBJ1-4; 7 nucleotides agree with TRBD1. This CDR3 is 14 amino acids long. Germline V gene sequence: CDR1 SGDLS, CDR2 YYNGEE. With 4 bases clipped from V and 5 bases from J, the junction kept 5 bases outside the gene matches. The CDR3: CASSSRTGNEKLFF. The CDR3 DNA reads as TGTGCCAGCAGCTCCAGGACAGGCAATGAAAAACTGTTTTTT.

V is TRBV2 and J is TRBJ1-6; 9 nucleotides agree with TRBD1. Germline trimming cut 7 bases from V and 7 bases from J; bases unmatched to any gene: 8. CDR3 size: 15 residues. Germline V gives CDR1 SNHLY, CDR2 FYNNEI. Written as DNA, the CDR3 is TGTGCCAGCAAACCCCGACAGGGGGAAAATTCACCCCTCCACTTT. This translates into CASKPRQGENSPLHF.

This chain joins TRBV11-2 and TRBJ2-7; TRBD2 might be the D (6 bases). Trimming cost V 1 base and J 2 bases, with 15 bases left between them. Germline CDR1 SGHAT, CDR2 FQNNGV. CDR3 length: 16 residues. This CDR3 reads CASSLGSGGIPYEQYF. For the CDR3, the DNA is TGTGCCAGCAGCTTAGGATCCGGGGGTATCCCCTACGAGCAGTACTTC.

J is TRBJ1-1 and V is TRBV30; D unresolved. Germline CDR1 reads GTSNPN; CDR2 reads SVGIG (reference sequence). The V end was cut by 5 bases, the J end by 0 bases, with 10 bases between. This CDR3 contains 13 residues. The CDR3 loop is CAWSWQVNTEAFF. In DNA form, the CDR3 reads TGTGCCTGGTCCTGGCAGGTGAACACTGAAGCTTTCTTT. Variable domain in full (rest from reference TRBV30 and TRBJ1-1): SQTIHQWPATLVQPVGSPLSLECTVEGTSNPNLYWYRQAAGRGLQLLFYSVGIGQISSEVPQNLSASRPQDRQFILSSKKLLLSDSGFYLCAWSWQVNTEAFFGQGTRLTVV.

This clone was counted between two and nine times. The rearrangement links TRBV5-6 to TRBJ2-7, with D possibly being TRBD1 (6 bases). CDR3 length equals 14 residues. Germline CDR1 reads SGHDT; CDR2 reads YYEEEE. Trimming shortened V by 5 bases and J by 0 bases, and 12 bases separated the two germline ends. Here the CDR3 DNA reads TGTGCCAGCAGATTACAGGGAGACTCCTACGAGCAGTACTTC. Translating it yields CASRLQGDSYEQYF.

The chain is built from TRBV4-1 and TRBJ2-7; perhaps TRBD1 as D (6 bases). Trimming took off 3 bases at V and 7 bases at J, with 19 bases between the two ends. CDR1 and CDR2 (germline): MGHRA, YSYEKL. The CDR3 spans 15 residues. The DNA of the CDR3 is TGCGCCAGCAGCCACCGGGACATGGGTGGGTGGGAGCAGTACTTC. Protein: CASSHRDMGGWEQYF.

This clone appeared once. The chain recombines TRBV7-6 with TRBJ2-5, with 9 bases that match TRBD2. The CDR3 runs to 17 residues. With 1 base clipped from V and 3 bases from J, the junction kept 9 bases outside the gene matches. Germline V gene data show CDR1 as SGHVS and CDR2 as FNYEAQ. CDR3 loop: CASSLDPPSGDEETQYF. DNA of the CDR3: TGTGCCAGCAGCTTAGACCCCCCTAGCGGGGACGAAGAGACCCAGTACTTC.

This clone has a handful of counts. The chain carries TRBV30 and TRBJ2-7; D might be TRBD1 (6 bases). The V end was cut by 2 bases, the J end by 3 bases, with 8 bases between. The CDR3 runs to 12 residues. Germline V CDR1 and CDR2: GTSNPN, SVGIG (reference sequence). The CDR3 DNA reads as TGTGCCTGGAGTCAACAGGGCTACGAGCAGTACTTC. Protein: CAWSQQGYEQYF. The full variable domain, in which reference TRBV30 and TRBJ2-7 provide the parts outside the CDR3, is SQTIHQWPATLVQPVGSPLSLECTVEGTSNPNLYWYRQAAGRGLQLLFYSVGIGQISSEVPQNLSASRPQDRQFILSSKKLLLSDSGFYLCAWSQQGYEQYFGPGTRLTVT.

The rearrangement links TRBV5-4 to TRBJ1-2; D is possibly TRBD1 (6 bases). Trimming removed 2 bases at V and 4 bases at J, with 21 bases between. This CDR3 has 17 amino acids. The germline V gene encodes CDR1 SGHNT and CDR2 YYREEE (reference sequence). In DNA form, the CDR3 reads TGTGCCAGCAGCTTACGTGGCTGGGGGGGCGCGGGCTATGGCTACACCTTC. It codes for CASSLRGWGGAGYGYTF.

As DNA, the CDR3 is TGTGCCAGCAGTTACTCTGGGAGACCAAGGGACTATGGCTACACCTTC. It is translated as CASSYSGRPRDYGYTF. The rearrangement joins TRBV6-5 to TRBJ1-2; D call uncertain. Germline assignment: CDR1 MNHEY and CDR2 SVGAGI. This CDR3 contains 16 residues. Trimming removed 0 bases at V and 3 bases at J, with 14 bases between.

The V call is TRBV18, the J call TRBJ1-2; 7 bases map to TRBD1. The J segment lost 2 bases and the V segment lost 6 bases, leaving 3 bases of the junction unmatched. From germline, CDR1 is KGHSH and CDR2 LQKENI. The CDR3 is 13 amino acids. CDR3 in DNA: TGTGCCAGCTCTACACAGGGGAACTATGGCTACACCTTC. Protein sequence: CASSTQGNYGYTF. Based on the CDR3 plus reference TRBV18 and TRBJ1-2, the full variable domain is NAGVMQNPRHLVRRRGQEARLRCSPMKGHSHVYWYRQLPEEGLKFMVYLQKENIIDESGMPKERFSAEFPKEGPSILRIQQVVRGDSAAYFCASSTQGNYGYTFGSGTRLTVV.